This record looks at one T cell receptor (beta chain) sequence and its context. The antigen is not known. Naive CD8+ T cells showed CD45RO-CCR7+CD27+CD95-. The study made its TRB cDNA libraries by 5' RACE, adding UMI labels. Reanalyzing the 5' RACE reads, TCRdb keeps one entry per CDR3 protein, without DNA. The sample totals some 120,000 distinct CDR3 sequences. The sample comes from a study of CXCR3-negative and CXCR3-positive naive CD8 T cells. The CDR3 loop spans 11 amino acids. Germline V lookup: CDR1 SQVTM, CDR2 ANQGSEA. Study results and limitations: Diversity ran similarly high across both naive subsets but far lower in memory CD8+ cells. TRB CDR3s were more hydrophobic in CXCR3-positive than in CXCR3-negative naive cells.

This chain joins TRBV29-1 and TRBJ1-1. The TCR was taken from a human donor in good health. Some clones in this sample may be carry-over from other donors' samples. The sequenced sample was naive CXCR3+ CD8+ T cells from blood. Subset denoted: CD45RO-CCR7+CD27+CD95- naive CD8+ T cells expressing CXCR3 (TNR3+). CDR3 sequence reads: CSVVSGPEAFF.